This T cell receptor (beta chain) was found in a study of blood T cell repertoires in COVID-19. On the study more broadly: Samples representing acute and convalescent COVID-19 were sourced from the United States, Italy and Spain. From T cells, B-cell-depleted T cells, or PBMCs came the material, which was cDNA or gDNA.

Per the original data handling: The assay estimated nucleated cells by amplifying reference gene primers. The protocol was immunoSEQ multiplex PCR, while the TCRdb copy is restricted to in-frame clones and leaves out a portion. Clonal size and the V and J genes are those of that table, whereas D and trimming came from the DNA. The sample contains about 410,000 clones, roughly 90% of which appear only once. This CDR3 comprises 14 residues. Germline CDR1 MNHEY, CDR2 SMNVEV (reference sequence). J lost 0 bases, V lost 6 bases, and 4 bases had no gene match. The specimen was peripheral blood. The chain recombines TRBV27 with TRBJ2-7, with 8 positions matching TRBD1. This clonotype was obtained from a woman in her twenties or thirties with active or convalescent COVID-19. DNA of the CDR3: TGTGCCAGCAGGATGACAGGGGCCTCCTACGAGCAGTACTTC. This sequence encodes CASRMTGASYEQYF.